These 32 T cell receptor beta chains came from one sample sequenced in a study of blood T cell repertoires in COVID-19. The table came from immunoSEQ multiplex PCR; TCRdb's copy has only in-frame clones and leaves some out. The sample has about 140,000 clones; less than 85% are singletons. Sequencing was performed on PBMCs or T cells enriched from blood (not recorded which). The receptors were sampled from a young woman who had been exposed to COVID-19.

The CDR3 nucleotides are TGTGCCAGCAGTGTGCAGGGACATTACGAGCAGTACTTC. It codes for CASSVQGHYEQYF. V is TRBV25-1 and J is TRBJ2-7, with D possibly TRBD1 on 6 matching bases. Trimming took 4 bases from V and 4 from J, leaving 11 bases between them. The germline CDR1 and CDR2 sequences are MGHDK and SYGVNS. CDR3 length equals 13 residues.

J is TRBJ1-4 and V is TRBV25-1; no clear D gene. Looked up from germline, CDR1 is MGHDK and CDR2 is SYGVNS. Trimming left V 3 bases short and J 5 bases short, with 7 bases between. The CDR3 spans 13 residues. CDR3 DNA: TGTGCCAGCAGTGACAGAATAAATGAAAAACTGTTTTTT. Translating gives CASSDRINEKLFF.

CDR3 sequence reads: CASSKVRLSSGRLTDTQYF. CDR3 nucleotides: TGTGCCAGCAGCAAAGTCCGACTTTCGAGCGGGAGGTTGACAGATACGCAGTATTTT. The rearrangement joins TRBV21-1 to TRBJ2-3; TRBD2, the table's D call, lacks a check against the DNA. TRBV21-1 is a listed pseudogene. This CDR3 contains 19 residues.

V gene TRBV27 combines with J gene TRBJ1-6; D is unclear. V shed 3 bases and J shed 8 bases, with 14 bases lying between them. The CDR3 totals 15 residues. CDR1 is MNHEY and CDR2 is SMNVEV in the germline V gene (reference sequence). CDR3 region: CASSLKTSGYSPLHF. DNA of the CDR3: TGTGCCAGCAGTTTGAAGACATCGGGGTATTCACCCCTCCACTTT.

The chain combines TRBV28 with TRBJ1-2; 8 nucleotides match TRBD1. Germline V gives CDR1 MDHEN, CDR2 SYDVKM. V dropped 1 base and J dropped 10; count of bases not matched to a gene: 8. The CDR3 covers 14 residues. DNA of the CDR3: TGTGCCAGCAGTTTATCCCAGGGGGCGTCCCCCTACACCTTC. Residues: CASSLSQGASPYTF.

The gene calls are TRBV19 and TRBJ2-5, with 11 bases identical to TRBD2. The J segment lost 2 bases and the V segment lost 6 bases, leaving 11 bases of the junction unmatched. The CDR3 extends over 17 amino acids. The germline V gene encodes CDR1 LNHDA and CDR2 SQIVND (reference sequence). The CDR3 DNA reads as TGTGCCAGTAGCCCCTTTGCGCTAGCGGGAGGACAAGAGACCCAGTACTTC. Its translation is CASSPFALAGGQETQYF.

V and J are TRBV24-1 and TRBJ2-3; 7 positions match TRBD1. The CDR3 loop spans 16 amino acids. Germline V gene sequence: CDR1 KGHDR, CDR2 SFDVKD. With V trimmed by 4 bases and J by 2 bases, 8 bases remained unmatched. This CDR3 reads CATSEKTTGFTDTQYF. The CDR3 DNA reads TGTGCCACCAGTGAGAAAACGACAGGGTTCACAGATACGCAGTATTTT.

V usage is TRBV7-5 and J usage is TRBJ2-2; the table's D call, TRBD1, has no DNA check behind it. TRBV7-5 is a documented pseudogene. This CDR3 has 13 amino acids. The CDR3 DNA reads as TGTGTCAGAAGCTCCACAGGGTCCGGGGAGCTGTTTTTT. This codes for CVRSSTGSGELFF.

This chain connects TRBV15 to TRBJ2-7; D possibly corresponds to TRBD2 (6 bases). Trimming shortened V by 5 bases and J by 0 bases, and 8 bases separated the two germline ends. Germline assignment: CDR1 LNHNV and CDR2 YYDKDF (reference sequence). The CDR3 is 13 residues long. In DNA form, the CDR3 reads TGTGCCACCAGCCTAGCGTCCTCCTACGAGCAGTACTTC. Its translation: CATSLASSYEQYF.

The rearrangement joins TRBV10-3 to TRBJ1-1, with D uncertain. Trimming shortened V by 7 bases and J by 3 bases, and 12 bases separated the two germline ends. The germline V gene has CDR1 ENHRY and CDR2 SYGVKD. The CDR3 loop spans 13 amino acids. CDR3 sequence reads: CAITGDPDTEAFF. The CDR3, as DNA: TGTGCCATCACCGGGGATCCGGACACTGAAGCTTTCTTT.

The V and J genes are TRBV9 and TRBJ1-1; D ambiguous. Germline values: CDR1 SGDLS, CDR2 YYNGEE. V was clipped by 3 bases and J by 6 bases, with 18 bases between them. This CDR3 region has 15 residues. The CDR3 spells CASSEPGNPLAEAFF. The CDR3 coding sequence is TGTGCCAGCAGCGAGCCAGGAAATCCTTTGGCTGAAGCTTTCTTT.

The rearrangement uses TRBV10-2 and TRBJ1-1; the D gene is possibly TRBD1 (5 bases). CDR3 length: 13 residues. The V end lost 8 bases, the J end lost 1 base, and 11 bases lay between the germline ends. CDR1 and CDR2 from the germline V gene are WSHSY and SAAADI. CDR3 nucleotide sequence: TGCGCCAGCGGAGACGGGGGGAACACTGAAGCTTTCTTT. This codes for CASGDGGNTEAFF.

This chain connects TRBV6-1 to TRBJ1-3; D call uncertain. Germline V gene data show CDR1 as MNHNS and CDR2 as SASEGT. The CDR3 extends over 17 amino acids. V shed 3 bases and J shed 0 bases, with 15 bases lying between them. The chain's CDR3 is CASSDAFGLLSGNTIYF. The CDR3 DNA reads TGTGCCAGCAGTGACGCCTTTGGACTCCTCTCTGGAAACACCATATATTTT.

The chain combines TRBV5-1 with TRBJ1-1; D may be TRBD1 (5 bases). The V end was cut by 4 bases, the J end by 1 base, with 14 bases between. CDR1 is SGHRS and CDR2 is YFSETQ in the germline V gene. The CDR3 runs to 15 residues. The DNA of the CDR3 is TGCGCCAGCAGCCCGCCTACAGGAGCGAACACTGAAGCTTTCTTT. This codes for CASSPPTGANTEAFF.

This clone was detected many times. The rearrangement uses TRBV2 and TRBJ2-2, with D uncertain. This CDR3 comprises 14 residues. Germline assignment: CDR1 SNHLY and CDR2 FYNNEI. Trimming took 7 bases from V and 0 from J, leaving 9 bases between them. CDR3 sequence: CASKQRTNTGELFF. For the CDR3, the DNA is TGTGCCAGCAAGCAGCGTACGAACACCGGGGAGCTGTTTTTT.

V gene TRBV2 combines with J gene TRBJ1-5; D uncertain. V lost 9 bases and J lost 0, with 9 bases in between. The CDR3 is 13 amino acids. Germline CDR1 and CDR2: SNHLY and FYNNEI. The CDR3 DNA sequence: TGTGCCAGTCACAGAAATAGCAATCAGCCCCAGCATTTT. This translates into CASHRNSNQPQHF.

The CDR3 sequence: CASSPTGPNTGELFF. DNA of the CDR3: TGTGCCAGCAGTCCGACAGGGCCCAACACCGGGGAGCTGTTTTTT. J is TRBJ2-2 and V is TRBV11-3, with 7 bases lining up with TRBD1. The V segment lost 6 bases and the J segment 2 bases; nucleotides outside the gene matches: 6. Germline V CDR1 and CDR2: SGHNT, YENEEA. The CDR3 is 15 residues long.

The V call is TRBV29-1, the J call TRBJ1-1; D uncertain. The germline gives CDR1 SQVTM, CDR2 ANQGSEA. V lost 6 bases to trimming and J lost 4 bases, with 15 bases between them. This CDR3 comprises 13 residues. The CDR3 DNA follows: TGCAGCGTGAGACACGGGCGGGCCACTGAAGCTTTCTTT. Residues: CSVRHGRATEAFF.

The chain links TRBV29-1 to TRBJ1-2; TRBD1 matches at 8 bases. The germline CDR1 and CDR2 sequences are SQVTM and ANQGSEA. There are 13 residues in the CDR3. V lost 5 bases to trimming and J lost 1 base; unmatched junction nucleotides: 3. Here the CDR3 reads CSVLDRGNYGYTF. The CDR3 nucleotides are TGCAGCGTTTTAGACAGGGGTAACTATGGCTACACCTTC.

The chain couples TRBV19 to TRBJ2-2; the match to TRBD1 covers 9 bases. Germline-derived CDR1 and CDR2 are LNHDA and SQIVND (reference sequence). Trimming removed 4 bases from V and 4 bases from J; junction bases left unmatched: 7. This CDR3 has 16 residues. CDR3 amino acids: CASSTRTGDATGELFF. The CDR3, as DNA: TGTGCCAGTAGTACGAGGACAGGGGACGCCACCGGGGAGCTGTTTTTT.

As for this clone: The sample holds other DNA sequences that translate to the same CDR3. The rearrangement links TRBV18 to TRBJ2-3, with D tentatively TRBD2 (5 bases). The CDR3 sequence is 15 residues long. V lost 6 bases and J lost 0, with 13 bases in between. The germline CDR1 and CDR2 sequences are KGHSH and LQKENI. The CDR3 loop reads CASSPDYLSTDTQYF. The CDR3 bases are TGTGCCAGCTCCCCCGACTACCTTAGCACAGATACGCAGTATTTT.

The chain recombines TRBV9 with TRBJ2-3; TRBD1 is a possible D gene (7 bases). Germline-derived CDR1 and CDR2 are SGDLS and YYNGEE. Between the trimmed V and J ends, which lost 4 bases and 0 bases, there was a span of 12 bases. This CDR3 is 15 amino acids long. CDR3 in DNA: TGTGCCAGCAGCCTACAGGGGACTAGCACAGATACGCAGTATTTT. Its translation: CASSLQGTSTDTQYF.

This rearrangement joins TRBV6-6 to TRBJ2-1, with 11 positions matching TRBD2. J was trimmed by 6 bases and V by 0 bases; bases with no gene match: 1. This CDR3 has 15 amino acids. Germline V gene data show CDR1 as MNHNY and CDR2 as SVGAGI (reference sequence). CDR3 residues: CASSYSSGRANEQFF. The CDR3 DNA is TGTGCCAGCAGTTACTCTAGCGGGAGGGCCAATGAGCAGTTCTTC.

The rearrangement uses TRBV15 and TRBJ2-7; 7 nucleotides line up with TRBD2. From germline, CDR1 is LNHNV and CDR2 YYDKDF (reference sequence). V shed 1 base and J 2 bases; nucleotides not matched to a gene: 2. The CDR3 covers 14 residues. CDR3 in DNA: TGTGCCACCAGCAGAGGGCGGGAGACCTACGAGCAGTACTTC. Translating gives CATSRGRETYEQYF.

The rearrangement uses TRBV19 and TRBJ1-5; 7 nucleotides match TRBD1. Trimming at V came to 7 bases and at J to 5 bases, leaving 11 bases not matched to a gene. The CDR3 loop spans 15 amino acids. Germline V CDR1 and CDR2: LNHDA, SQIVND (reference sequence). CDR3 coding DNA: TGTGCCAGTACCAAACCCGGGACAGCGGATCAGCCCCAGCATTTT. It yields the protein CASTKPGTADQPQHF.

The rearrangement joins TRBV18 to TRBJ2-1, with 7 positions matching TRBD2. Germline CDR1 and CDR2: KGHSH and LQKENI. The CDR3 contains 15 residues. Unmatched junction bases numbered 9, after V lost 3 bases and J lost 7 bases. The DNA for the CDR3 is TGTGCCAGCTCACCTTCAAAGGGACTAAGGAATGAGCAGTTCTTC. It yields the protein CASSPSKGLRNEQFF.

In DNA, the CDR3 is TGTGCCTCTAAAACAGGGGGCTATATCGGGGAGCTGTTTTTT. This translates into CASKTGGYIGELFF. This chain connects TRBV30 to TRBJ2-2; 9 positions agree with TRBD1. The CDR3 covers 14 residues. J was trimmed by 7 bases and V by 7 bases; bases with no gene match: 10. Germline loops: CDR1 GTSNPN, CDR2 SVGIG (reference sequence).

The rearrangement links TRBV7-7 to TRBJ2-5, with TRBD2 identical over 9 bases. CDR1 SSHAT and CDR2 FNYEAQ come from the germline V gene (reference sequence). The V segment lost 5 bases and the J segment 2 bases; nucleotides outside the gene matches: 3. This CDR3 has 14 residues. The CDR3 sequence is CASSPSGIQETQYF. CDR3 sequence (DNA): TGTGCCAGCAGCCCTAGCGGGATTCAAGAGACCCAGTACTTC.

This rearrangement joins TRBV7-9 to TRBJ1-2; TRBD1 aligns across 9 bases. This CDR3 spans 18 amino acids. Looked up from germline, CDR1 is SEHNR and CDR2 is FQNEAQ (reference sequence). V trimming: 3 bases; J trimming: 7 bases; junction bases outside the gene matches: 18. CDR3 sequence reads: CASSFPLYRDRVPAGYTF. The DNA for the CDR3 is TGTGCCAGCAGCTTCCCGCTTTACCGGGACAGGGTCCCGGCTGGCTACACCTTC.

This clone was seen more than once but under ten times. The J gene is TRBJ1-2, the V gene TRBV6-2 or TRBV6-3; D ambiguous. The CDR3 consists of 16 residues. V lost 3 bases, J lost 0 bases, and 14 bases lay in between. Germline assignment: CDR1 MNHEY and CDR2 SVGEGT. CDR3 loop: CASSYLGSTPNYGYTF. Written as DNA, the CDR3 is TGTGCCAGCAGTTATTTGGGCTCGACACCTAACTATGGCTACACCTTC.

CDR3 loop: CASSYSGTQNSPLHF. CDR3 in DNA: TGTGCCAGCAGTTATTCCGGGACACAAAATTCACCCCTCCACTTT. This sequence joins TRBV6-5 and TRBJ1-6; D may be TRBD1 (6 bases). The germline V gene has CDR1 MNHEY and CDR2 SVGAGI. Trimming pared 3 bases from V and 7 bases from J, leaving 13 bases between. The CDR3 consists of 15 residues.

V is TRBV9 and J is TRBJ2-2, with 10 nucleotides matching TRBD2. The germline CDR1 and CDR2 sequences are SGDLS and YYNGEE. This CDR3 is built from 16 residues. The V and J ends lost 4 bases and 1 base, in that order; junction bases with no gene match: 4. The CDR3 protein is CASSSRTSGNTGELFF. The CDR3 coding sequence is TGTGCCAGCAGCTCGAGGACTAGCGGGAACACCGGGGAGCTGTTTTTT.